This T cell receptor beta chain is from a study of sequential checkpoint blockade in melanoma. About the study: About two dozen patients had tumor biopsies before treatment and at week 13. Notes on the study in general: Response in arm A was associated with pretreatment TIL clonality.

The CDR3 has 15 residues. Per germline, CDR1 LNHDA and CDR2 SQIVND (reference sequence). The trim removed 3 bases at V and 7 bases at J, leaving 8 bases unmatched. As to this clone: Its antigen is unidentified.

Sequencing was performed with immunoSEQ multiplex PCR; in TCRdb, only in-frame clones are kept and a portion is missing. Found here are more than 650 clones, 18% of them singletons; the top ten hold approximately 20%. This sample's treatment: randomized to nivolumab then ipilimumab (arm A) or the reverse (arm B). The V gene is TRBV19, the J gene TRBJ2-1; 8 bases are shared with TRBD2. The sample here was tumor tissue (inferred from file names), taken from a patient given nivolumab and ipilimumab in sequence. This sequence originates from a human donor with melanoma. The CDR3 nucleotides are TGTGCCAGTAGTATGGGACAAGCGGGGGTTAATGAGCAGTTCTTC. Protein: CASSMGQAGVNEQFF.